Each of the 30 T cell receptor beta chains below was sequenced from the same sample in a study of T cells in localized non-small cell lung cancer. Some clones are missing from TCRdb's copy, which holds only in-frame ones; the method was immunoSEQ multiplex PCR. This table has roughly 9,900 clones, roughly 77% appearing once. This material consisted of peripheral blood, taken before any cancer treatment. The receptors come from a male donor aged 60 or over with stage I lung adenocarcinoma.

The chain carries TRBV11-2 and TRBJ1-1; D is ambiguous. Trimming took 5 bases from V and 4 from J, leaving 5 bases between them. Germline CDR1 and CDR2: SGHAT and FQNNGV. This CDR3 has 11 residues. The CDR3: CASSIGTEAFF. The CDR3, as DNA: TGTGCCAGCAGCATCGGCACTGAAGCTTTCTTT.

The gene calls are TRBV14 and TRBJ2-5; 14 bases match TRBD2. Trimming cost V 5 bases and J 1 base; bases outside gene matches: 24. The CDR3 covers 23 residues. Germline V gives CDR1 SGHDN, CDR2 FVKESK. CDR3 sequence (DNA): TGTGCCAGCAGCGACGAGCTTCCGGGACTAGCGGGGGCCCCGGCCGAAAGCCAAGAGACCCAGTACTTC. Its translation is CASSDELPGLAGAPAESQETQYF. Variable domain in full (rest from reference TRBV14 and TRBJ2-5): EAGVTQFPSHSVIEKGQTVTLRCDPISGHDNLYWYRRVMGKEIKFLLHFVKESKQDESGMPNNRFLAERTGGTYSTLKVQPAELEDSGVYFCASSDELPGLAGAPAESQETQYFGPGTRLLVL.

V gene TRBV29-1 combines with J gene TRBJ2-7; TRBD1 might be the D (5 bases). Trimming pared 4 bases from V and 3 bases from J, leaving 10 bases between. This CDR3 has 12 residues. Germline CDR1 SQVTM, CDR2 ANQGSEA. CDR3 loop: CSVVGTGYEQYF. DNA for the CDR3: TGCAGCGTTGTCGGAACAGGCTACGAGCAGTACTTC.

The genes are TRBV18 and TRBJ1-1; unclear D gene. The CDR3 is made up of 14 amino acids. The V and J ends lost 2 bases and 1 base respectively, with 8 bases between them. In germline, CDR1 is KGHSH, CDR2 LQKENI. CDR3 sequence reads: CASSPDWGNTEAFF. The CDR3 coding sequence is TGTGCCAGCTCACCAGATTGGGGGAACACTGAAGCTTTCTTT.

The rearrangement joins TRBV7-2 to TRBJ2-5; 7 positions match TRBD2. Germline CDR1 SGHTA, CDR2 FQGNSA. J gave up 5 bases and V 6 bases, and 9 bases lay outside the gene matches. The CDR3 consists of 14 residues. The DNA for the CDR3 is TGTGCCAGCAGATCGGCGGGGGTAGGGGAGACCCAGTACTTC. Its translation is CASRSAGVGETQYF.

The rearrangement joins TRBV5-4 to TRBJ2-1; D unclear. This CDR3 region has 12 residues. V dropped 3 bases and J dropped 4 bases, with 5 bases sitting between them. From germline, CDR1 is SGHNT and CDR2 YYREEE (reference sequence). The CDR3 region has the DNA TGTGCCAGCAGCTCCTTTTACAATGAGCAGTTCTTC. The encoded protein is CASSSFYNEQFF.

The chain has TRBV5-1 and TRBJ1-3; TRBD1 might be the D (5 bases). Trimming pared 4 bases from V and 0 bases from J, leaving 8 bases between. Germline CDR1 reads SGHRS; CDR2 reads YFSETQ. The CDR3 is 14 amino acids. The CDR3 DNA sequence: TGCGCCAGCAGCGCAGGGTCCTCTGGAAACACCATATATTTT. The encoded protein is CASSAGSSGNTIYF. The full variable domain, completed using reference TRBV5-1 and TRBJ1-3, is KAGVTQTPRYLIKTRGQQVTLSCSPISGHRSVSWYQQTPGQGLQFLFEYFSETQRNKGNFPGRFSGRQFSNSRSEMNVSTLELGDSALYLCASSAGSSGNTIYFGEGSWLTVV.

The genes are TRBV6-1 and TRBJ1-6; TRBD1 aligns across 10 bases. The J segment lost 10 bases and the V segment lost 8 bases, leaving 8 bases of the junction unmatched. The length of the CDR3 is 14 residues. Germline V lookup: CDR1 MNHNS, CDR2 SASEGT. The CDR3 bases are TGTGCCAGCTCCCTGGACAGGGGGGAGTCACCCCTCCACTTT. Its protein product is CASSLDRGESPLHF.

The rearrangement uses TRBV12-5 and TRBJ2-7; possibly TRBD1 for D (5 bases). From germline, CDR1 is LGHNT and CDR2 FRNRAP. The ends were cut back, 7 bases at V and 2 bases at J, with 12 bases in the middle. The CDR3 length is 13 residues. The CDR3 DNA sequence: TGTGCTAGTGCTACTGACAGAGCCTACGAGCAGTACTTC. This encodes CASATDRAYEQYF.

The chain is built from TRBV14 and TRBJ2-7; unclear D gene. V lost 4 bases to trimming and J lost 0 bases, with 16 bases between them. CDR3 size: 16 residues. CDR1 SGHDN and CDR2 FVKESK come from the germline V gene. The CDR3 loop is CASSLGPPVSSYEQYF. The CDR3 DNA reads TGTGCCAGCAGCCTCGGTCCGCCGGTTAGCTCCTACGAGCAGTACTTC. The full variable domain, its missing parts supplied by reference TRBV14 and TRBJ2-7, is EAGVTQFPSHSVIEKGQTVTLRCDPISGHDNLYWYRRVMGKEIKFLLHFVKESKQDESGMPNNRFLAERTGGTYSTLKVQPAELEDSGVYFCASSLGPPVSSYEQYFGPGTRLTVT.

This clone was detected only a few times. V and J are TRBV5-1 and TRBJ2-7, with D hard to call. V was shortened by 0 bases and J by 5 bases, with 3 bases between the two germline ends. This CDR3 is built from 11 residues. Germline V gene data show CDR1 as SGHRS and CDR2 as YFSETQ. This chain's CDR3 is CASSLEHEQYF. The DNA of the CDR3 is TGCGCCAGCAGCTTGGAGCACGAGCAGTACTTC.

This chain links TRBV9 with TRBJ2-5; possible D gene TRBD1, 6 bases. Per the germline V gene, CDR1 is SGDLS and CDR2 is YYNGEE. Trimming pared 0 bases from V and 4 bases from J, leaving 13 bases between. There are 15 residues in the CDR3. CDR3 sequence reads: CASSVVQGGGETQYF. For the CDR3, the DNA is TGTGCCAGCAGCGTAGTGCAAGGGGGTGGAGAGACCCAGTACTTC. The complete variable domain, with remaining parts taken from reference TRBV9 and TRBJ2-5, reads DSGVTQTPKHLITATGQRVTLRCSPRSGDLSVYWYQQSLDQGLQFLIQYYNGEERAKGNILERFSAQQFPDLHSELNLSSLELGDSALYFCASSVVQGGGETQYFGPGTRLLVL.

This chain uses TRBV7-2 with TRBJ1-1, with 9 bases lining up with TRBD1. This CDR3 is 17 amino acids long. V shed 4 bases and J 4 bases; nucleotides not matched to a gene: 13. CDR1 is SGHTA, CDR2 FQGNSA, per germline. The CDR3 is CASSSRGTGYIGTEAFF. The CDR3 bases are TGTGCCAGCAGCTCTCGTGGGACAGGGTATATTGGCACTGAAGCTTTCTTT. The full variable domain, in which reference TRBV7-2 and TRBJ1-1 provide the parts outside the CDR3, is GAGVSQSPSNKVTEKGKDVELRCDPISGHTALYWYRQSLGQGLEFLIYFQGNSAPDKSGLPSDRFSAERTGGSVSTLTIQRTQQEDSAVYLCASSSRGTGYIGTEAFFGQGTRLTVV.

This sequence joins TRBV9 and TRBJ1-5; D uncertain. The germline gives CDR1 SGDLS, CDR2 YYNGEE. The CDR3 consists of 15 residues. V was trimmed by 0 bases and J by 0 bases, leaving 7 bases between them. In nucleotides, the CDR3 is TGTGCCAGCAGCGTAGGCGCGTTTAGCAATCAGCCCCAGCATTTT. Protein sequence: CASSVGAFSNQPQHF.

The chain is built from TRBV6-5 and TRBJ1-6, with TRBD1 identical over 7 bases. Germline V gene lookup returns CDR1 MNHEY and CDR2 SVGAGI. V gave up 4 bases and J gave up 11 bases; unmatched junction bases: 11. This CDR3 has 15 residues. The CDR3 DNA is TGTGCCAGCAGTTCCGCCCGGACAGGTACTACACCCCTCCACTTT. This encodes CASSSARTGTTPLHF.

This clone has a handful of counts. The rearrangement links TRBV19 to TRBJ1-2; 9 nucleotides align to TRBD1. Trimming removed 4 bases from V and 3 bases from J; junction bases left unmatched: 9. Germline CDR1 reads LNHDA; CDR2 reads SQIVND (reference sequence). There are 16 residues in the CDR3. CDR3 residues: CASSTLWTGVDYGYTF. As DNA, the CDR3 is TGTGCCAGTAGTACACTATGGACAGGGGTAGACTATGGCTACACCTTC.

The rearrangement links TRBV5-1 to TRBJ2-3; tentative D call: TRBD1 (5 bases). V lost 1 base, J lost 3 bases, and 12 bases lay in between. The CDR3 sequence is 15 residues long. Germline CDR1 is SGHRS and CDR2 is YFSETQ. The CDR3 DNA follows: TGCGCCAGCAGCTTGCGGACACTGGAGACAGATACGCAGTATTTT. Translating it yields CASSLRTLETDTQYF.

This rearrangement joins TRBV28 to TRBJ1-1; TRBD1 might be the D (6 bases). Germline CDR1 is MDHEN and CDR2 is SYDVKM. The CDR3 runs to 14 residues. Trimming removed 8 bases from V and 0 bases from J, with 13 bases in between. The CDR3: CASGRGTLNTEAFF. As DNA, the CDR3 is TGTGCCAGCGGTAGAGGGACATTGAACACTGAAGCTTTCTTT. Full variable domain (rest looked up from reference TRBV28 and TRBJ1-1): DVKVTQSSRYLVKRTGEKVFLECVQDMDHENMFWYRQDPGLGLRLIYFSYDVKMKEKGDIPEGYSVSREKKERFSLILESASTNQTSMYLCASGRGTLNTEAFFGQGTRLTVV.

The chain combines TRBV2 with TRBJ2-5; 13 bases agree with TRBD2. V shed 1 base and J 4 bases; nucleotides not matched to a gene: 9. Germline-derived CDR1 and CDR2 are SNHLY and FYNNEI. The CDR3 runs 18 residues. The CDR3 sequence: CASSEGRLAGGRGETQYF. CDR3 DNA: TGTGCCAGCAGTGAAGGAAGACTAGCGGGGGGTCGGGGAGAGACCCAGTACTTC.

The genes are TRBV9 and TRBJ1-3, with 7 bases matching TRBD1. The CDR3 runs 12 residues. V trimming: 3 bases; J trimming: 11 bases; junction bases outside the gene matches: 5. The V gene's germline CDR1 is SGDLS and CDR2 YYNGEE. The CDR3 loop is CASSDRQGAIYF. The CDR3 coding sequence is TGTGCCAGCAGCGACCGACAGGGAGCCATATATTTT.

The chain couples TRBV5-1 to TRBJ2-1; TRBD1 agrees at 8 bases. The junction had 3 bases not matched to a gene; V was cut back by 5 bases and J by 2 bases. The CDR3 loop spans 14 amino acids. Germline V gene data show CDR1 as SGHRS and CDR2 as YFSETQ. In DNA form, the CDR3 reads TGCGCCAGCAGTTCGGACAGGGCCTACAATGAGCAGTTCTTC. Translation gives CASSSDRAYNEQFF.

This sequence joins TRBV19 and TRBJ1-5; TRBD1 agrees at 7 bases. V lost 8 bases and J lost 5; bases outside the gene matches: 6. Germline CDR1 and CDR2: LNHDA and SQIVND (reference sequence). The CDR3 extends over 13 amino acids. The CDR3 here is CASRDRAYQPQHF. CDR3 nucleotides: TGTGCCAGTCGCGACAGGGCGTATCAGCCCCAGCATTTT.

The chain couples TRBV4-2 to TRBJ1-1; 8 nucleotides match TRBD1. CDR1 and CDR2 (germline): LGHNA, YNFKEQ. CDR3 length equals 15 residues. Losses at the gene ends were 7 bases for V and 5 bases for J; bases not matched to a gene: 12. The CDR3 sequence: CASTLGAGGFTEAFF. DNA for the CDR3: TGTGCCAGCACCCTGGGGGCAGGGGGCTTTACTGAAGCTTTCTTT.

This clone was counted a single time. The rearrangement uses TRBV28 and TRBJ2-4, with D possibly TRBD1 on 5 matching bases. Germline V gene lookup returns CDR1 MDHEN and CDR2 SYDVKM. V was clipped by 7 bases and J by 3 bases, with 16 bases between them. The CDR3 loop spans 15 amino acids. The CDR3 DNA is TGTGCCAGCACGAGGCAGGGCGCCGGCAAAAACATTCAGTACTTC. Its protein is CASTRQGAGKNIQYF. Based on the CDR3 plus reference TRBV28 and TRBJ2-4, the full variable domain is DVKVTQSSRYLVKRTGEKVFLECVQDMDHENMFWYRQDPGLGLRLIYFSYDVKMKEKGDIPEGYSVSREKKERFSLILESASTNQTSMYLCASTRQGAGKNIQYFGAGTRLSVL.

The chain is built from TRBV6-6 and TRBJ1-4; TRBD1 is a possible D gene (5 bases). This CDR3 contains 15 residues. Trimming cost V 5 bases and J 8 bases, with 18 bases left between them. Looked up from germline, CDR1 is MNHNY and CDR2 is SVGAGI (reference sequence). The DNA for the CDR3 is TGTGCCAGCAGTCCCCCAGGGCCCGTTGGGGAAAAACTGTTTTTT. Translating gives CASSPPGPVGEKLFF.

The J gene is TRBJ2-1, the V gene TRBV6-4; 8 nucleotides match TRBD2. The germline V gene encodes CDR1 MRHNA and CDR2 SNTAGT. The length of the CDR3 is 14 residues. Germline trimming cut 6 bases from V and 3 bases from J; bases unmatched to any gene: 4. The CDR3: CASSPGTSYNEQFF. DNA of the CDR3: TGTGCCAGCAGCCCCGGGACTAGCTACAATGAGCAGTTCTTC.

The rearrangement uses TRBV2 and TRBJ1-4; no clear D gene. Germline V gene data show CDR1 as SNHLY and CDR2 as FYNNEI. Trimming removed 9 bases at V and 5 bases at J, with 16 bases between. The CDR3 totals 14 residues. CDR3 loop: CASKSGRTNEKLFF. CDR3 in DNA: TGTGCCAGTAAATCGGGTCGGACGAATGAAAAACTGTTTTTT.

This sequence joins TRBV7-9 and TRBJ1-2, with TRBD1 matching over 8 bases. CDR1 and CDR2 (germline): SEHNR, FQNEAQ (reference sequence). The junction had 4 bases not matched to a gene; V was cut back by 0 bases and J by 7 bases. The CDR3 runs to 14 residues. The CDR3 DNA reads TGTGCCAGCAGCTTAGCAGGGACAGGCGGTGGCTACACCTTC. Translated, it gives CASSLAGTGGGYTF.

V gene TRBV6-5 combines with J gene TRBJ1-1; D not certain. The length of the CDR3 is 11 residues. Germline V gene lookup returns CDR1 MNHEY and CDR2 SVGAGI. V lost 6 bases, J lost 2 bases, and 4 bases lay in between. CDR3 protein: CASRKNTEAFF. The DNA for the CDR3 is TGTGCCAGCAGAAAAAACACTGAAGCTTTCTTT.

V is TRBV9 and J is TRBJ2-7; 7 nucleotides agree with TRBD1. V gave up 4 bases and J gave up 4 bases; unmatched junction bases: 11. This CDR3 spans 15 amino acids. Germline CDR1 is SGDLS and CDR2 is YYNGEE. The CDR3 DNA sequence: TGTGCCAGCAGCCCCGCGTATGACAGGGATTACGAGCAGTACTTC. Protein: CASSPAYDRDYEQYF.